These 28 T cell receptor beta chains share one sample of origin, sequenced in a study of beta chain features in type 1 diabetes (dated by TCRdb to 2016 to 2019). Libraries came from the immunoSEQ multiplex PCR assay. All of the isolated RNA was reverse transcribed with the High Capacity cDNA Reverse Transcription Kit, so expressed TCRB transcripts were sequenced. This immuneACCESS table, as held by TCRdb, lists in-frame sequences with V and J called but not all clones. Of the missing ones, under half trace to an unresolved V gene in checked studies; the others have no known cause. The sample table lists some 330,000 clones, approximately 10% of them with a count of one. 0.015% of the sample goes to the ten largest clones. Source material: naive CD4+ T cells from blood. Explained via the paper, the cell subset or site label denotes: true naive CD4+ T cells. The receptors stem from a woman under 40 in good health.

This clone was found a few times. This chain joins TRBV28 and TRBJ1-5; 8 bases align to TRBD1. Trimming at V came to 3 bases and at J to 6 bases, leaving 4 bases not matched to a gene. Germline V gives CDR1 MDHEN, CDR2 SYDVKM. This CDR3 spans 14 amino acids. The CDR3 loop is CASSLTGVSQPQHF. CDR3 bases: TGTGCCAGCAGTTTGACAGGGGTAAGTCAGCCCCAGCATTTT. Full variable domain (rest looked up from reference TRBV28 and TRBJ1-5): DVKVTQSSRYLVKRTGEKVFLECVQDMDHENMFWYRQDPGLGLRLIYFSYDVKMKEKGDIPEGYSVSREKKERFSLILESASTNQTSMYLCASSLTGVSQPQHFGDGTRLSIL.

This clone was seen only a few times. The rearrangement uses TRBV9 and TRBJ2-7; D is unresolved. The CDR3 covers 12 residues. Trimming took 4 bases from V and 2 from J, leaving 7 bases between them. CDR1 is SGDLS and CDR2 is YYNGEE in the germline V gene. CDR3 region: CASSSSTYEQYF. The CDR3 nucleotides are TGTGCCAGCAGCTCTTCTACCTACGAGCAGTACTTC.

J is TRBJ2-2 and V is TRBV6-6; TRBD1 agrees at 11 bases. The length of the CDR3 is 15 residues. J gave up 8 bases and V 7 bases, and 9 bases lay outside the gene matches. From germline, CDR1 is MNHNY and CDR2 SVGAGI (reference sequence). The CDR3 reads CASTGDRGLGGELFF. As DNA, the CDR3 is TGTGCCAGCACCGGGGACAGGGGGTTAGGTGGGGAGCTGTTTTTT.

In this sample, this clone turned up a few times. V is TRBV10-3 and J is TRBJ2-5, with 10 bases matching TRBD1. V trimming: 4 bases; J trimming: 5 bases; junction bases outside the gene matches: 4. The germline V gene has CDR1 ENHRY and CDR2 SYGVKD. CDR3 length: 14 residues. This chain's CDR3 is CAISGDRGWETQYF. As DNA, the CDR3 is TGTGCCATCAGTGGGGACAGGGGTTGGGAGACCCAGTACTTC.

V usage is TRBV29-1 and J usage is TRBJ1-2; D possibly corresponds to TRBD1 (5 bases). The germline CDR1 and CDR2 sequences are SQVTM and ANQGSEA. There are 14 residues in the CDR3. Trimming removed 2 bases at V and 7 bases at J, with 17 bases between. CDR3 sequence reads: CSVESGARSSGYTF. The CDR3 DNA is TGCAGCGTTGAATCTGGGGCCCGATCGTCTGGCTACACCTTC.

The genes are TRBV5-8 and TRBJ1-5, with D hard to call. CDR1 SGHTS and CDR2 YDEGEE come from the germline V gene. The CDR3 spans 11 residues. V lost 6 bases to trimming and J lost 6 bases, with 7 bases between them. The CDR3 DNA reads TGTGCCAGCAACACGATTCAGCCCCAGCATTTT. It yields the protein CASNTIQPQHF.

This clone has only a few counts. V and J are TRBV5-1 and TRBJ2-7; the match to TRBD2 covers 11 bases. CDR1 SGHRS and CDR2 YFSETQ come from the germline V gene. The junction had 8 bases not matched to a gene; V was cut back by 5 bases and J by 7 bases. The CDR3 totals 14 residues. The CDR3 loop is CASRPTSGVSEQYF. The CDR3 bases are TGCGCCAGCAGACCGACTAGCGGGGTATCGGAGCAGTACTTC.

This clone showed up just a few times. The rearrangement links TRBV9 to TRBJ2-7; TRBD2 matches 8 bases. The CDR3 spans 15 residues. After removal of 4 bases from V and 6 bases from J, the junction contained 12 bases not matched to a gene. CDR1 SGDLS and CDR2 YYNGEE come from the germline V gene. CDR3 DNA: TGTGCCAGCAGCATTCGGGAGGGGCCAAGAGGCGAGCAGTACTTC. As protein: CASSIREGPRGEQYF.

This clone has only a few counts. V gene TRBV7-9 combines with J gene TRBJ2-7; D is undetermined. V lost 5 bases to trimming and J lost 3 bases, with 8 bases between them. The CDR3 extends over 12 amino acids. Germline V CDR1 and CDR2: SEHNR, FQNEAQ (reference sequence). DNA of the CDR3: TGTGCCAGCAGCCTGAACAGCTACGAGCAGTACTTC. Translated, it gives CASSLNSYEQYF.

The rearrangement joins TRBV13 to TRBJ2-5; perhaps TRBD2 as D (7 bases). Germline-derived CDR1 and CDR2 are PRHDT and FYEKMQ (reference sequence). CDR3 size: 15 residues. V gave up 10 bases and J gave up 4 bases, with 22 bases separating them. The CDR3 reads CATQPKGGRGETQYF. The CDR3 DNA follows: TGTGCCACCCAGCCTAAGGGGGGGCGTGGAGAGACCCAGTACTTC.

A few counts support this clone. This chain links TRBV11-1 with TRBJ1-1; 8 bases map to TRBD1. Looked up from germline, CDR1 is SGHAT and CDR2 is FQDESV (reference sequence). This CDR3 region has 18 residues. V was clipped by 3 bases and J by 0 bases; unmatched bases: 12. Written as DNA, the CDR3 is TGTGCCAGCAGCTTGACAGGGGCGTGGGGTGAGATGAACACTGAAGCTTTCTTT. Encoded protein: CASSLTGAWGEMNTEAFF.

This clone was found a few times. The genes are TRBV4-3 and TRBJ2-2; 8 bases fit TRBD2. The germline CDR1 and CDR2 sequences are LGHNA and YSLEER. The CDR3 sequence is 16 residues long. After removal of 3 bases from V and 4 bases from J, the junction contained 7 bases not matched to a gene. The CDR3 DNA follows: TGCGCCAGCAGCCAGACACCGGGACTAGGCACCGGGGAGCTGTTTTTT. Protein product: CASSQTPGLGTGELFF.

The chain recombines TRBV4-3 with TRBJ2-2; 8 nucleotides align to TRBD2. The germline V gene has CDR1 LGHNA and CDR2 YSLEER. Trimming took 4 bases from V and 3 from J; bases not matched to a gene: 7. The CDR3 totals 16 residues. CDR3 region: CASSLHGGGYTGELFF. For the CDR3, the DNA is TGCGCCAGCAGCCTCCACGGGGGGGGGTACACCGGGGAGCTGTTTTTT.

The V call is TRBV5-1, the J call TRBJ2-5; 10 positions agree with TRBD2. The CDR3 sequence is 15 residues long. Unmatched junction bases numbered 1, after V lost 2 bases and J lost 0 bases. Germline lookup yields CDR1 SGHRS and CDR2 YFSETQ. CDR3 DNA: TGCGCCAGCAGCTTCAGCGGGAGGGACCAAGAGACCCAGTACTTC. Amino acids: CASSFSGRDQETQYF.

In this sample, this clone turned up a few times. This chain joins TRBV25-1 and TRBJ2-7; TRBD1 agrees at 8 bases. After removal of 2 bases from V and 3 bases from J, the junction contained 3 bases not matched to a gene. From germline, CDR1 is MGHDK and CDR2 SYGVNS. This CDR3 is built from 14 residues. CDR3 DNA: TGTGCCAGCAGTGAAGGGGGGACAGGCTACGAGCAGTACTTC. The encoded protein is CASSEGGTGYEQYF.

The J gene is TRBJ2-7, the V gene TRBV5-1, with TRBD2 as a possible D gene (7 bases). This CDR3 region has 19 residues. The V gene's germline CDR1 is SGHRS and CDR2 YFSETQ. V was trimmed by 4 bases and J by 0 bases, leaving 26 bases between them. CDR3 residues: CASSRQGSRGIAGSYEQYF. The CDR3 bases are TGCGCCAGCAGCCGCCAGGGGTCCAGGGGTATAGCGGGCTCCTACGAGCAGTACTTC.

The CDR3: CATSRDRGVGQPQHF. As DNA, the CDR3 is TGTGCCACCAGCAGAGATCGCGGGGTAGGACAGCCCCAGCATTTT. The gene calls are TRBV15 and TRBJ1-5; D not resolved. The CDR3 length is 15 residues. Trimming left V 0 bases short and J 7 bases short, with 13 bases between. The V gene's germline CDR1 is LNHNV and CDR2 YYDKDF (reference sequence). The full variable domain, completed using reference TRBV15 and TRBJ1-5, is DAMVIQNPRYQVTQFGKPVTLSCSQTLNHNVMYWYQQKSSQAPKLLFHYYDKDFNNEADTPDNFQSRRPNTSFCFLDIRSPGLGDTAMYLCATSRDRGVGQPQHFGDGTRLSIL.

This chain uses TRBV28 with TRBJ2-3; tentative D call: TRBD2 (6 bases). In germline, CDR1 is MDHEN, CDR2 SYDVKM. Trimming cost V 8 bases and J 0 bases, with 15 bases left between them. The CDR3 runs 15 residues. CDR3 coding DNA: TGTGCCAGCGTCTTAGGGGCGGGAAGCACAGATACGCAGTATTTT. Protein sequence: CASVLGAGSTDTQYF.

The V gene is TRBV4-3, the J gene TRBJ2-5, with TRBD1 identical over 7 bases. Per the germline V gene, CDR1 is LGHNA and CDR2 is YSLEER. J was trimmed by 5 bases and V by 3 bases; bases with no gene match: 12. This CDR3 comprises 16 residues. Written as DNA, the CDR3 is TGCGCCAGCAGCCAGGGGACAGCCGCTTCCAGGGAGACCCAGTACTTC. Translating gives CASSQGTAASRETQYF.

This clone was counted only a few times. The genes are TRBV18 and TRBJ2-7; perhaps TRBD1 as D (6 bases). The germline CDR1 and CDR2 sequences are KGHSH and LQKENI. V lost 3 bases and J lost 4, with 13 bases in between. The CDR3 runs 14 residues. CDR3 sequence (DNA): TGTGCCAGCTCACCCCTACAGGGTCCTTACGAGCAGTACTTC. Amino acid sequence: CASSPLQGPYEQYF. The full variable domain, in which reference TRBV18 and TRBJ2-7 provide the parts outside the CDR3, is NAGVMQNPRHLVRRRGQEARLRCSPMKGHSHVYWYRQLPEEGLKFMVYLQKENIIDESGMPKERFSAEFPKEGPSILRIQQVVRGDSAAYFCASSPLQGPYEQYFGPGTRLTVT.

The chain links TRBV5-4 to TRBJ2-1; the D gene is possibly TRBD2 (6 bases). The CDR3 consists of 15 residues. Per the germline V gene, CDR1 is SGHNT and CDR2 is YYREEE (reference sequence). Deletions cut 2 bases from V and 4 bases from J, with 13 bases between. DNA of the CDR3: TGTGCCAGCAGCTTAGGTGGTAGCGGATACAATGAGCAGTTCTTC. Amino acids: CASSLGGSGYNEQFF.

This clone showed up just a few times. The genes are TRBV7-2 and TRBJ2-5; D is perhaps TRBD2 (6 bases). V lost 5 bases and J 3 bases, leaving 10 bases between the germline ends. Germline V gene lookup returns CDR1 SGHTA and CDR2 FQGNSA. CDR3 size: 13 residues. The CDR3, as DNA: TGTGCCAGCAGCCAAGGGACTGAAGAGACCCAGTACTTC. Amino acid sequence: CASSQGTEETQYF.

In its sample, this clone was seen a few times. This chain joins TRBV7-9 and TRBJ1-2; D is unresolved. From germline, CDR1 is SEHNR and CDR2 FQNEAQ (reference sequence). The CDR3 runs 14 residues. The V and J ends lost 2 bases and 4 bases respectively, with 11 bases between them. The CDR3 nucleotides read TGTGCCAGCAGCTTACCCCGGGAGGGCTATGGCTACACCTTC. It specifies CASSLPREGYGYTF. The entire variable domain, with the rest obtained from reference TRBV7-9 and TRBJ1-2, is as follows: DTGVSQNPRHKITKRGQNVTFRCDPISEHNRLYWYRQTLGQGPEFLTYFQNEAQLEKSRLLSDRFSAERPKGSFSTLEIQRTEQGDSAMYLCASSLPREGYGYTFGSGTRLTVV.

The V and J genes are TRBV7-2 and TRBJ2-5, with D possibly matching TRBD1 (5 bases). The CDR3 consists of 14 residues. CDR1 and CDR2 (germline): SGHTA, FQGNSA. The V gene lost 5 bases and the J gene lost 5 bases, with 15 bases spanning the gap. The CDR3 DNA reads as TGTGCCAGCAGCATGAATGCAGGGCGGGAGACCCAGTACTTC. As protein: CASSMNAGRETQYF. The variable domain in full, with the rest retrieved from reference TRBV7-2 and TRBJ2-5, is GAGVSQSPSNKVTEKGKDVELRCDPISGHTALYWYRQSLGQGLEFLIYFQGNSAPDKSGLPSDRFSAERTGGSVSTLTIQRTQQEDSAVYLCASSMNAGRETQYFGPGTRLLVL.

This clone was observed a handful of times. This chain joins TRBV19 and TRBJ2-3; TRBD1 matches at 9 bases. Germline V gives CDR1 LNHDA, CDR2 SQIVND (reference sequence). J lost 4 bases, V lost 7 bases, and 6 bases had no gene match. The CDR3 covers 14 residues. The CDR3 nucleotides are TGTGCCAGTACGCGGGACAGGGTGGCAGATACGCAGTATTTT. Its translation is CASTRDRVADTQYF.

This clone was counted a few times. The chain uses TRBV6-1 and TRBJ2-7, with a tentative D call TRBD2 (6 bases). Germline values: CDR1 MNHNS, CDR2 SASEGT. The CDR3 extends over 16 amino acids. Trimming took off 2 bases at V and 3 bases at J, with 17 bases between the two ends. The CDR3 DNA follows: TGTGCCAGCAGTGAACCCGGGGAGGCGAGGAGCTACGAGCAGTACTTC. Protein sequence: CASSEPGEARSYEQYF.

This clone has only a few counts. The chain has TRBV7-3 and TRBJ1-1, with D uncertain. V lost 3 bases, J lost 2 bases, and 7 bases lay in between. CDR3 length: 13 amino acids. The germline gives CDR1 SGHTA, CDR2 FQGTGA. The CDR3 is CASSFRGNTEAFF. CDR3 nucleotides: TGTGCCAGCAGCTTTCGGGGAAACACTGAAGCTTTCTTT.

This chain joins TRBV6-6 and TRBJ1-1; 8 positions match TRBD1. This CDR3 has 13 residues. Trimming took 5 bases from V and 11 from J; bases not matched to a gene: 10. From germline, CDR1 is MNHNY and CDR2 SVGAGI (reference sequence). The CDR3: CASSTDRAWAAFF. CDR3 in DNA: TGTGCCAGCAGTACGGACAGGGCTTGGGCGGCTTTCTTT.